The clone carrying this T cell receptor beta chain qualifies as medium-sized. This sample stems from a study of PD-1 blockade in classical Hodgkin lymphoma. The overall study: It was nivolumab at 3 mg/kg, given intravenously every 2 weeks, that patients received.

Generated by immunoSEQ multiplex PCR, the TCRdb table keeps only in-frame clones and is missing some. In the table there are about 23,000 clones, around 80% of which are singletons. Brentuximab vedotin exposure varied, and every patient relapsed after autologous stem cell transplantation. The ends lost 2 bases at V and 3 bases at J; junction bases unmatched: 4. Germline V gives CDR1 MNHEY, CDR2 SVGAGI. CDR3 size: 14 residues. Sequencing used peripheral blood mononuclear cells (PBMCs), obtained before the second cycle of nivolumab. The gene calls are TRBV6-5 and TRBJ2-7, with TRBD1 matching 7 bases. This receptor was identified in a human donor with classical Hodgkin lymphoma. CDR3 DNA: TGTGCCAGCAGTTACGGCACAGGGGACTACGAGCAGTACTTC. This sequence encodes CASSYGTGDYEQYF.